The next 16 T cell receptor beta chains were all read from a single sample in a study of response to subunit inactivated influenza vaccine. TCRdb recomputed calls from the RT-PCR reads with MiXCR, one row per CDR3 protein. Of about 780,000 distinct CDR3 sequences in the sample, around 18% were seen once. Sequencing used PBMCs from blood, obtained about 5 days after vaccination. Receptors originate from a middle-aged man who received an inactivated influenza vaccine.

This clonotype was detected a few times. V usage is TRBV6-5 and J usage is TRBJ1-1; tentatively, D is TRBD1 (5 bases). The CDR3 loop spans 18 amino acids. The germline CDR1 and CDR2 sequences are MNHEY and SVGAGI. V was clipped by 2 bases and J by 2 bases, with 21 bases between them. CDR3: CASSYRWDGDPSNTEAFF. CDR3 nucleotide sequence: TGTGCCAGCAGTTACCGGTGGGACGGGGATCCTTCCAACACTGAAGCTTTCTTT.

The chain has TRBV6-2 or TRBV6-3 and TRBJ2-7; D uncertain. There are 12 residues in the CDR3. The germline V gene has CDR1 MNHEY and CDR2 SVGEGT. Trimming cost V 2 bases and J 7 bases, with 9 bases left between them. Here the CDR3 reads CASSYRVGEQYF. The CDR3 region has the DNA TGTGCCAGCAGTTACAGGGTTGGGGAGCAGTACTTC.

This rearrangement joins TRBV4-2 to TRBJ1-4; D is possibly TRBD1 (5 bases). The CDR3 spans 16 residues. Germline assignment: CDR1 LGHNA and CDR2 YNFKEQ. The V gene lost 4 bases and the J gene lost 7 bases, with 19 bases spanning the gap. The CDR3 sequence is CASSPLLGERVEKLFF. CDR3 DNA: TGTGCCAGCAGCCCCCTCCTGGGGGAGCGGGTTGAAAAACTGTTTTTT.

This clonotype was recorded once. CDR3 in DNA: TGTGCCACCGGACAGGGCTCTTGGCAGCAGTACTTC. This gives the protein CATGQGSWQQYF. This sequence joins TRBV7-9 and TRBJ2-7, with 8 bases fitting TRBD1. CDR3 length: 12 amino acids. V trimming: 10 bases; J trimming: 8 bases; junction bases outside the gene matches: 10. CDR1 is SEHNR, CDR2 FQNEAQ, per germline (reference sequence).

The rearrangement joins TRBV20-1 to TRBJ2-1, with 9 bases matching TRBD2. The CDR3 has 14 amino acids. Germline lookup yields CDR1 DFQATT and CDR2 SNEGSKA (reference sequence). Losses at the gene ends were 1 base for V and 9 bases for J; bases not matched to a gene: 7. CDR3 amino acids: CSARVVAGVGEQFF. In DNA form, the CDR3 reads TGCAGTGCTAGAGTGGTAGCGGGGGTCGGTGAGCAGTTCTTC.

This clonotype was detected a few times. This sequence joins TRBV12-3 or TRBV12-4 and TRBJ1-5; no clear D. This CDR3 has 13 amino acids. Trimming cost V 2 bases and J 7 bases, with 9 bases left between them. This CDR3 is CASSLIGGQPQHF. The CDR3 DNA reads TGTGCCAGCAGTTTAATCGGCGGGCAGCCCCAGCATTTT.

This clonotype has only a few counts. The chain combines TRBV7-2 with TRBJ2-5; 7 bases fit TRBD1. J lost 6 bases, V lost 3 bases, and 4 bases had no gene match. The CDR3 is made up of 13 amino acids. Germline lookup yields CDR1 SGHTA and CDR2 FQGNSA. The CDR3 region is CASSFGQEKTQYF. The CDR3 DNA reads as TGTGCCAGCAGCTTCGGACAGGAAAAGACCCAGTACTTC.

The chain couples TRBV7-8 to TRBJ1-5; no clear D gene. The CDR3 extends over 15 amino acids. Trimming removed 6 bases at V and 0 bases at J, with 12 bases between. Germline assignment: CDR1 SGHVS and CDR2 FQNEAQ. The CDR3 is CASRANTYSNQPQHF. The CDR3 DNA reads as TGTGCCAGCAGAGCTAATACTTATAGCAATCAGCCCCAGCATTTT. Based on the CDR3 plus reference TRBV7-8 and TRBJ1-5, the full variable domain is GAGVSQSPRYKVAKRGQDVALRCDPISGHVSLFWYQQALGQGPEFLTYFQNEAQLDKSGLPSDRFFAERPEGSVSTLKIQRTQQEDSAVYLCASRANTYSNQPQHFGDGTRLSIL.

This clonotype was observed a few times. CDR3 in amino acids: CASSFGSLGANVLTF. CDR3 DNA: TGTGCCAGCAGTTTTGGGTCCCTGGGGGCCAACGTCCTGACTTTC. V usage is TRBV12-3 or TRBV12-4 and J usage is TRBJ2-6; D unclear. V lost 3 bases to trimming and J lost 4 bases, with 10 bases between them. CDR3 length: 15 amino acids.

This sequence joins TRBV3-1 and TRBJ2-5; 11 bases are a match to TRBD2. Germline assignment: CDR1 LGHDT and CDR2 YNNKEL (reference sequence). The CDR3 loop spans 17 amino acids. The ends lost 4 bases at V and 3 bases at J; junction bases unmatched: 10. The chain's CDR3 is CASSPLPGLAAKETQYF. The CDR3 DNA reads TGTGCCAGCAGCCCTCTTCCGGGACTAGCGGCCAAAGAGACCCAGTACTTC.

This chain connects TRBV20-1 to TRBJ2-5; TRBD1 aligns across 8 bases. Germline values: CDR1 DFQATT, CDR2 SNEGSKA (reference sequence). Trimming cost V 6 bases and J 5 bases; bases outside gene matches: 5. There are 12 residues in the CDR3. In DNA form, the CDR3 reads TGCAGTGCCCCGACAGGGGCGGAGACCCAGTACTTC. Translating gives CSAPTGAETQYF.

This clonotype was detected ten times or more. The genes are TRBV5-5 and TRBJ2-3; maybe TRBD2 (6 bases). The CDR3 runs 13 residues. Trimming cost V 4 bases and J 1 base, with 7 bases left between them. Germline V gives CDR1 SGHKS, CDR2 YYEKEE (reference sequence). The CDR3 protein is CASSVAGTDTQYF. For the CDR3, the DNA is TGTGCCAGCAGCGTAGCGGGCACAGATACGCAGTATTTT.

Turning to this clonotype: A much larger clone differs by one base, so this may be a read error. This chain joins TRBV9 and TRBJ2-1; 7 bases fit TRBD1. With V trimmed by 4 bases and J by 1 base, 5 bases remained unmatched. CDR3 length: 15 residues. From germline, CDR1 is SGDLS and CDR2 YYNGEE. CDR3 region: CASSPYRGSYNEQFF. DNA of the CDR3: TGTGCCAGCAGCCCCTACAGGGGTTCCTACAATGAGCAGTTCTTC.

About this clonotype: At one of its ends the junction is not consistent with the germline gene, which may arise from a read error. The chain recombines TRBV6-1 with TRBJ2-3; unclear D gene. The CDR3 extends over 15 amino acids. Germline lookup yields CDR1 MNHNS and CDR2 SASEGT. The CDR3 here is CASREGRDNADTQYF. CDR3 DNA: TGTGCCAGCAGAGAAGGCCGAGACAACGCAGATACGCAGTATTTT.

This clonotype was counted many times. The chain has TRBV18 and TRBJ2-7, with D possibly being TRBD2 (5 bases). Trimming removed 3 bases from V and 3 bases from J, with 12 bases in between. The germline gives CDR1 KGHSH, CDR2 LQKENI. The CDR3 extends over 14 amino acids. CDR3 bases: TGTGCCAGCTCACCCGCGTCGGGGAGCTACGAGCAGTACTTC. This sequence encodes CASSPASGSYEQYF.

This clonotype has a handful of counts. V and J are TRBV10-3 and TRBJ1-5, with a weak D call TRBD1 (6 bases). The length of the CDR3 is 15 residues. In germline, CDR1 is ENHRY, CDR2 SYGVKD. Trimming took off 0 bases at V and 2 bases at J, with 8 bases between the two ends. CDR3 amino acids: CAISESDSRNQPQHF. CDR3 DNA sequence: TGTGCCATCAGTGAGTCGGACAGCCGCAATCAGCCCCAGCATTTT.